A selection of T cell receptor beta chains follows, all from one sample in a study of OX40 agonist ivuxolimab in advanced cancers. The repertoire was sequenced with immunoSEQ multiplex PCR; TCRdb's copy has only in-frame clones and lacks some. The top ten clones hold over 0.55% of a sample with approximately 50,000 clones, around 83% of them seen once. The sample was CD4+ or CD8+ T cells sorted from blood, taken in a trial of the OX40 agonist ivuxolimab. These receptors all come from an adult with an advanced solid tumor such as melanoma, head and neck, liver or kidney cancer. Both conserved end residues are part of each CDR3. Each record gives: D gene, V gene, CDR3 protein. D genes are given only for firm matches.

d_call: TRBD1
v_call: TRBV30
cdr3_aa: CAWSRDRGDQPQHF

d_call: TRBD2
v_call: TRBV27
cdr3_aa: CASSHPRTRTADTQYF

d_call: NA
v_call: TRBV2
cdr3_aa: CASIGLNTEAFF

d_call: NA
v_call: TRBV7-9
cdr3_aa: CASSLDLDSYNEQFF

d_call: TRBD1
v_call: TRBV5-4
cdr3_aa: CASSLGQGTAYEQYF

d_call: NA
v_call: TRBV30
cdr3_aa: CAWEWGGRGGLFF

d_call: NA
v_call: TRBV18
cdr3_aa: CASSPLVDEKLFF

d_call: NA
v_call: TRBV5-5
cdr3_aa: CASSQPGIGETQYF

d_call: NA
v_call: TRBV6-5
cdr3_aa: CASSYTRTLPNTIYF

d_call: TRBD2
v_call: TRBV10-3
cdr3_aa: CASHPAGPYTGELFF

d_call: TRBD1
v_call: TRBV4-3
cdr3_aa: CASSQDTPGQTFSYEQYF

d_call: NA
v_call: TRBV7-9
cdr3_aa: CASSLDGHGNTEAFF

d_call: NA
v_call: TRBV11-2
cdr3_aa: CASSLVYRGGQYF

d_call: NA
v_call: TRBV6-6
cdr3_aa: CASSYSAGRNTEAFF

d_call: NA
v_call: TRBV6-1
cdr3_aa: CASRDVPSGANVLTF

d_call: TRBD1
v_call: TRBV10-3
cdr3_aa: CAIRGQENTEAFF

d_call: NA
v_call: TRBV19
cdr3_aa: CASSTGRVITF

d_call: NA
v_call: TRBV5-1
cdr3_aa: CASSFSDINYGYTF

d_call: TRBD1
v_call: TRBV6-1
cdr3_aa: CASSFTGGSSYEQYF

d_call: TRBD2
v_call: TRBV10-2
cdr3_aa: CASSHSGSSYNEQFF

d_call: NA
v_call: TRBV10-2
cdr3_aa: CASSEENQPQHF

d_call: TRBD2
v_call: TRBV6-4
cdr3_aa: CASSDAGGPRNEQFF

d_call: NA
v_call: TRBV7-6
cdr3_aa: CASSLGLGGDSPLHF

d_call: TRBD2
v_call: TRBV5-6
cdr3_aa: CASSQLAGTQYF

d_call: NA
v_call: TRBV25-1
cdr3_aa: CASRESQGWGSPLHF

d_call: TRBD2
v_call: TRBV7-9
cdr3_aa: CASSFGTSGSLGDEQFF

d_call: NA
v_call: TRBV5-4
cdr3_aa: CASSPRQAITGELFF

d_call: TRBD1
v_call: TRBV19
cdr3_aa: CASSNRGSSALSEAFF

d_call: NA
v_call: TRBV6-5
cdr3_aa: CASRGPRTDTQYF

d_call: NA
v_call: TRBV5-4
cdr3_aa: CASSRSEGYGYTF

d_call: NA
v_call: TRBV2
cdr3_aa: CASTSSFNEQFF

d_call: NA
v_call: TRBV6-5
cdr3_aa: CASSSPVGAGAYEQYF

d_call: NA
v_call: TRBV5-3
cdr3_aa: CASKPREYNSPLHF

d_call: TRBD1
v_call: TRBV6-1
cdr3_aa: CASSEPDRGDQPQHF

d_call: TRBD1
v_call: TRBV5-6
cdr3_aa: CASSFDRGRDTQYF

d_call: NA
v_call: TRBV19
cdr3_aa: CASSRRSSYEQYF

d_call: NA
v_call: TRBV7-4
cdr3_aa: CASSLVPGIRTEAETQYF

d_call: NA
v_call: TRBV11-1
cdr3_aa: CASSLVSADTQYF

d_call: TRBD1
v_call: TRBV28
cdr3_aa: CASPPGQGINYEQYF

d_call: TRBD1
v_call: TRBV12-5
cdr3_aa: CASGPGTGGENNQPQHF

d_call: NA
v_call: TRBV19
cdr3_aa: CASSLGQGGHYGYTF

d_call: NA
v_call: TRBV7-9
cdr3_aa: CASSVTGNSGNTIYF

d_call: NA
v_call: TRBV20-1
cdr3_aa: CSAQGTDTQYF

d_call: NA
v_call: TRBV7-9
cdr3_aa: CASSLDGWDTQYF

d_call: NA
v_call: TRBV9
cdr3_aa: CASSSTGFQNQPQHF

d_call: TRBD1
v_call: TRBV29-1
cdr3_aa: CSVAGGLMANEQFF

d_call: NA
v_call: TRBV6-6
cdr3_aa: CASSWTSLNTGELFF

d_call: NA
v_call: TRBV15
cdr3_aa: CATSSGITNEKLFF

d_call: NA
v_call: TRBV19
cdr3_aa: CASSIDSSGANVLTF

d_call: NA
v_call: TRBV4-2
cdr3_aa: CASSQDRALRSPEAFF

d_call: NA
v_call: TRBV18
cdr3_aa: CASSPPVGNNQPQHF

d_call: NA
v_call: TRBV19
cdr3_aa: CASSSSGTPNEKLFF

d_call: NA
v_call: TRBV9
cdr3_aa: CASSVALDIDTQYF

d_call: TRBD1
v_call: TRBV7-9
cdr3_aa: CASSPGTGARDTQYF

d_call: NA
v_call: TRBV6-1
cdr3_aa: CASRLPGQEKLFF